Following are 29 T cell receptor beta chains from one sample sequenced in a study of blood T cell repertoires in COVID-19. Profiled with immunoSEQ multiplex PCR; TCRdb holds only in-frame clones, not every one. The data show some 400,000 clones, roughly 91% seen once. Sequenced sample: PBMCs or T cells enriched from blood (not recorded which). Every receptor here comes from a woman aged 25 to 39 who had recovered from COVID-19.

The V and J genes are TRBV12-5 and TRBJ2-7; 11 bases are shared with TRBD1. The CDR3 has 17 residues. CDR1 is LGHNT and CDR2 is FRNRAP in the germline V gene. V trimming: 0 bases; J trimming: 4 bases; junction bases outside the gene matches: 8. This CDR3 reads CASGLVLGTGGNYEQYF. DNA for the CDR3: TGTGCTAGTGGTTTGGTACTGGGGACAGGGGGAAATTACGAGCAGTACTTC.

This chain links TRBV4-1 with TRBJ2-3, with TRBD2 identical over 9 bases. V was pared by 1 base and J by 5 bases, with 10 bases of the junction left unmatched. The germline gives CDR1 MGHRA, CDR2 YSYEKL. The length of the CDR3 is 17 residues. The CDR3 DNA sequence: TGCGCCAGCAGCCAAGTTAGTAGCGGGAGCGGACAAGATACGCAGTATTTT. This codes for CASSQVSSGSGQDTQYF.

The rearrangement joins TRBV19 to TRBJ1-2, with 8 bases that match TRBD1. The CDR3 sequence is 13 residues long. V was pared by 5 bases and J by 4 bases, with 3 bases of the junction left unmatched. CDR1 and CDR2 (germline): LNHDA, SQIVND (reference sequence). The CDR3 protein is CASSPDRVYGYTF. The CDR3 region has the DNA TGTGCCAGTAGTCCGGACAGGGTCTATGGCTACACCTTC.

The table lists this clone with a few counts. V usage is TRBV5-6 and J usage is TRBJ2-2, with 7 bases lining up with TRBD1. J was trimmed by 4 bases and V by 4 bases; bases with no gene match: 7. This CDR3 has 15 amino acids. The germline V gene has CDR1 SGHDT and CDR2 YYEEEE. CDR3 sequence (DNA): TGTGCCAGCAGCCCGGGACAGTTGACCACCGGGGAGCTGTTTTTT. It translates to CASSPGQLTTGELFF.

This clone was seen at least ten times. The sample contains more than one DNA sequence encoding this CDR3. V gene TRBV5-1 combines with J gene TRBJ2-3; the match to TRBD2 covers 9 bases. This CDR3 contains 15 residues. CDR1 is SGHRS, CDR2 YFSETQ, per germline. V gave up 0 bases and J gave up 1 base; unmatched junction bases: 0. CDR3 protein: CASSLVAGGTDTQYF. CDR3 nucleotide sequence: TGCGCCAGCAGCTTGGTAGCGGGAGGCACAGATACGCAGTATTTT. Full variable domain (remainder filled in from reference TRBV5-1 and TRBJ2-3): KAGVTQTPRYLIKTRGQQVTLSCSPISGHRSVSWYQQTPGQGLQFLFEYFSETQRNKGNFPGRFSGRQFSNSRSEMNVSTLELGDSALYLCASSLVAGGTDTQYFGPGTRLTVL.

The V call is TRBV7-2, the J call TRBJ2-7; D is possibly TRBD1 (6 bases). The V end lost 1 base, the J end lost 5 bases, and 9 bases lay between the germline ends. The germline V gene encodes CDR1 SGHTA and CDR2 FQGNSA. The CDR3 is 13 amino acids. The CDR3 here is CASSLGPGDEQYF. Here the CDR3 DNA reads TGTGCCAGCAGCTTAGGGCCAGGGGACGAGCAGTACTTC.

The V and J genes are TRBV11-2 and TRBJ1-2, with TRBD1 identical over 9 bases. V lost 2 bases to trimming and J lost 6 bases; unmatched junction nucleotides: 7. CDR1 is SGHAT, CDR2 FQNNGV, per germline. There are 15 residues in the CDR3. CDR3 in DNA: TGTGCCAGCAGCTTATGGGAACAGGGGGCTAATGGCTACACCTTC. Amino acids: CASSLWEQGANGYTF.

V usage is TRBV14 and J usage is TRBJ1-1; D uncertain. The germline gives CDR1 SGHDN, CDR2 FVKESK. The CDR3 has 13 residues. Between the trimmed V and J ends, which lost 4 bases and 0 bases, there was a span of 6 bases. The CDR3 sequence is CASSLLLNTEAFF. CDR3 coding DNA: TGTGCCAGCAGCCTATTGTTGAACACTGAAGCTTTCTTT.

The genes are TRBV18 and TRBJ1-5, with TRBD1 matching 11 bases. The CDR3 consists of 14 residues. V lost 4 bases to trimming and J lost 7 bases; unmatched junction nucleotides: 3. Germline V gives CDR1 KGHSH, CDR2 LQKENI. This chain's CDR3 is CASSLGQGDQPQHF. The CDR3 region has the DNA TGTGCCAGCTCACTGGGACAGGGGGACCAGCCCCAGCATTTT.

This chain connects TRBV2 to TRBJ2-2; no clear D gene. CDR3 length: 13 residues. The V end lost 2 bases, the J end lost 6 bases, and 7 bases lay between the germline ends. Germline-derived CDR1 and CDR2 are SNHLY and FYNNEI. CDR3 amino acids: CASSEFGSGELFF. CDR3 DNA sequence: TGTGCCAGCAGTGAATTCGGGTCCGGGGAGCTGTTTTTT.

The rearrangement joins TRBV29-1 to TRBJ2-1; 12 bases are shared with TRBD2. V gave up 4 bases and J gave up 6 bases; unmatched junction bases: 7. Germline loops: CDR1 SQVTM, CDR2 ANQGSEA. The CDR3 length is 15 residues. CDR3 in DNA: TGCAGCGTTGGTCCTAGCGGGAGGGTCGGCAATGAGCAGTTCTTC. Translating it yields CSVGPSGRVGNEQFF.

The chain couples TRBV15 to TRBJ1-6; D may be TRBD1 (6 bases). The CDR3 contains 19 residues. V lost 6 bases to trimming and J lost 0 bases, with 21 bases between them. Germline values: CDR1 LNHNV, CDR2 YYDKDF (reference sequence). CDR3 sequence reads: CATSIVGTPGSSYNSPLHF. As DNA, the CDR3 is TGTGCCACCAGTATTGTAGGGACACCGGGAAGCTCCTATAATTCACCCCTCCACTTT.

The J gene is TRBJ1-1, the V gene TRBV10-1; the D is unclear. The CDR3 covers 13 residues. Germline V gene sequence: CDR1 WNHNN, CDR2 SYGVQD (reference sequence). Trimming took off 0 bases at V and 8 bases at J, with 10 bases between the two ends. This chain's CDR3 is CASSESSGLEAFF. In nucleotides, the CDR3 is TGCGCCAGCAGTGAGTCGAGTGGTCTGGAAGCTTTCTTT.

The chain employs TRBV7-3 and TRBJ2-3, with TRBD2 as a possible D gene (6 bases). This CDR3 is built from 15 residues. With 2 bases removed from V and 7 bases from J, the gap between germline ends came to 16 bases. Germline CDR1 and CDR2: SGHTA and FQGTGA. The CDR3 DNA reads as TGTGCCAGCAGCTTAGGCGGCGGGGTTCGGAATACGCAGTATTTT. Its protein is CASSLGGGVRNTQYF. Drawing the rest from reference TRBV7-3 and TRBJ2-3, the complete variable domain is GAGVSQTPSNKVTEKGKYVELRCDPISGHTALYWYRQSLGQGPEFLIYFQGTGAADDSGLPNDRFFAVRPEGSVSTLKIQRTERGDSAVYLCASSLGGGVRNTQYFGPGTRLTVL.

The rearrangement links TRBV9 to TRBJ2-1; the D gene is possibly TRBD2 (6 bases). V gave up 7 bases and J gave up 4 bases, with 9 bases separating them. This CDR3 is built from 12 residues. CDR1 is SGDLS, CDR2 YYNGEE, per germline. DNA of the CDR3: TGTGCCAGCGGCGGGACTTACAATGAGCAGTTCTTC. This sequence encodes CASGGTYNEQFF.

The count of this clone is one. The rearrangement links TRBV25-1 to TRBJ2-5, with 7 bases lining up with TRBD2. The V gene's germline CDR1 is MGHDK and CDR2 SYGVNS. This CDR3 comprises 15 residues. Trimming cost V 3 bases and J 2 bases; bases outside gene matches: 6. Here the CDR3 reads CASSDSSGGQETQYF. CDR3 coding DNA: TGTGCCAGCAGTGATTCTTCGGGGGGACAAGAGACCCAGTACTTC.

The V and J genes are TRBV13 and TRBJ1-5; D is ambiguous. CDR3 length: 14 residues. CDR1 is PRHDT and CDR2 is FYEKMQ in the germline V gene (reference sequence). Deletions cut 5 bases from V and 10 bases from J, with 18 bases between. The CDR3 spells CASSRGSGISPQHF. As DNA, the CDR3 is TGTGCCAGCAGCCGCGGGTCAGGAATCAGCCCCCAGCATTTT.

The V gene is TRBV20-1, the J gene TRBJ1-5; 9 nucleotides agree with TRBD1. The germline V gene has CDR1 DFQATT and CDR2 SNEGSKA (reference sequence). After removal of 3 bases from V and 4 bases from J, the junction contained 13 bases not matched to a gene. This CDR3 has 17 amino acids. The CDR3 spells CSASDRGAPRSNQPQHF. The DNA for the CDR3 is TGCAGTGCTAGTGACAGGGGGGCCCCAAGATCTAATCAGCCCCAGCATTTT.

The V call is TRBV28, the J call TRBJ2-7; 14 positions match TRBD2. Trimming cost V 5 bases and J 2 bases; bases outside gene matches: 11. The CDR3 sequence is 18 residues long. Germline CDR1 is MDHEN and CDR2 is SYDVKM. The CDR3 reads CASSLGLAGAPRPYEQYF. CDR3 in DNA: TGTGCCAGCAGTCTGGGACTAGCGGGAGCCCCCAGGCCCTACGAGCAGTACTTC.

The rearrangement uses TRBV30 and TRBJ2-1; tentative D call: TRBD2 (6 bases). CDR3 length: 13 amino acids. In germline, CDR1 is GTSNPN, CDR2 SVGIG (reference sequence). V lost 3 bases and J 3 bases, leaving 9 bases between the germline ends. The DNA for the CDR3 is TGTGCCTGGAGCGGGGACTTCTACAATGAGCAGTTCTTC. Its translation: CAWSGDFYNEQFF.

This chain uses TRBV28 with TRBJ1-5; no definite D call. V was clipped by 3 bases and J by 2 bases, with 23 bases between them. Germline CDR1 reads MDHEN; CDR2 reads SYDVKM. The CDR3 has 19 residues. The CDR3 nucleotides are TGTGCCAGCAGTTTTACTGGGCTCCACGTACCCCTCGGCAATCAGCCCCAGCATTTT. This codes for CASSFTGLHVPLGNQPQHF.

This clone was seen a single time. The rearrangement uses TRBV2 and TRBJ2-7, with D tentatively TRBD2 (6 bases). Trimming cost V 3 bases and J 4 bases, with 28 bases left between them. The CDR3 runs 19 residues. Germline assignment: CDR1 SNHLY and CDR2 FYNNEI. The CDR3 region is CASSEVRGNRGLQDYEQYF. CDR3 DNA sequence: TGTGCCAGCAGTGAGGTTCGCGGGAATCGCGGACTACAAGATTACGAGCAGTACTTC.

The chain combines TRBV28 with TRBJ1-1; D gene ambiguous. Germline V gene data show CDR1 as MDHEN and CDR2 as SYDVKM. This CDR3 has 14 residues. With 5 bases removed from V and 4 bases from J, the gap between germline ends came to 14 bases. CDR3 amino acids: CASSNPGRLTEAFF. Here the CDR3 DNA reads TGTGCCAGCAGTAACCCCGGGAGGCTCACTGAAGCTTTCTTT.

The chain has TRBV18 and TRBJ2-2, with a possible D match to TRBD2 (5 bases). Trimming took 3 bases from V and 9 from J, leaving 11 bases between them. Germline V CDR1 and CDR2: KGHSH, LQKENI. The CDR3 is 13 amino acids. This CDR3 is CASSPEERRELFF. In nucleotides, the CDR3 is TGTGCCAGCTCACCGGAGGAGAGAAGGGAGCTGTTTTTT.

The genes are TRBV18 and TRBJ1-1, with 8 bases matching TRBD1. Germline V gene lookup returns CDR1 KGHSH and CDR2 LQKENI. This CDR3 has 15 amino acids. V trimming: 6 bases; J trimming: 0 bases; junction bases outside the gene matches: 6. CDR3 DNA: TGTGCCAGCTCCGCGACAGGGGAAATGAACACTGAAGCTTTCTTT. This codes for CASSATGEMNTEAFF.

CDR3 nucleotides: TGTGCCAGCCGGTCAGGGACAGACTATGGCTACACCTTC. This gives the protein CASRSGTDYGYTF. The chain employs TRBV6-4 and TRBJ1-2, with 7 bases fitting TRBD1. Germline-derived CDR1 and CDR2 are MRHNA and SNTAGT. V lost 8 bases, J lost 3 bases, and 6 bases stayed unmatched. This CDR3 is 13 amino acids long.

The chain joins TRBV20-1 to TRBJ2-7, with 7 bases lining up with TRBD2. This CDR3 has 14 amino acids. Germline V CDR1 and CDR2: DFQATT, SNEGSKA (reference sequence). V trimming: 3 bases; J trimming: 3 bases; junction bases outside the gene matches: 8. The CDR3 region is CSASIERGNYEQYF. The DNA of the CDR3 is TGCAGTGCTAGTATCGAGCGGGGAAACTACGAGCAGTACTTC.

This chain joins TRBV28 and TRBJ1-1, with a tentative D call TRBD1 (5 bases). Trimming took off 1 base at V and 1 base at J, with 7 bases between the two ends. Germline CDR1 MDHEN, CDR2 SYDVKM. The CDR3 runs to 14 residues. The CDR3 bases are TGTGCCAGCAGTTTATTAGACAGGAACACTGAAGCTTTCTTT. The encoded protein is CASSLLDRNTEAFF.

This chain joins TRBV6-1 and TRBJ2-7; 10 bases map to TRBD2. This CDR3 comprises 16 residues. Per the germline V gene, CDR1 is MNHNS and CDR2 is SASEGT. Germline trimming cut 4 bases from V and 4 bases from J; bases unmatched to any gene: 10. The CDR3 is CASSVRPSGGQYEQYF. Here the CDR3 DNA reads TGTGCCAGCAGTGTAAGACCTAGCGGGGGACAGTACGAGCAGTACTTC.